The 6 T cell receptor beta chains presented below share a single source sample, sequenced in a study of shared clonotypes between healthy human individuals. Some clones are missing from TCRdb's copy, which holds only in-frame ones; the method was immunoSEQ multiplex PCR. The sample contains about 510,000 clones, almost 97% of which appear only once. Sample: naive CD4+ T cells sorted from blood. The subset is: CD45RA+ positively selected. The receptors were sampled from a woman in her twenties or thirties in good health.

The chain links TRBV27 to TRBJ1-6, with TRBD1 matching over 10 bases. There are 15 residues in the CDR3. The trim removed 6 bases at V and 14 bases at J, leaving 13 bases unmatched. Germline CDR1 is MNHEY and CDR2 is SMNVEV (reference sequence). Here the CDR3 reads CASRRPGQGPVSLHF. As DNA, the CDR3 is TGTGCCAGCAGAAGACCGGGACAGGGGCCAGTTTCCCTCCACTTT.

V is TRBV30 and J is TRBJ1-5; TRBD1 is a possible D gene (5 bases). The CDR3 has 18 amino acids. Trimming cost V 3 bases and J 0 bases, with 21 bases left between them. Germline CDR1 GTSNPN, CDR2 SVGIG (reference sequence). The CDR3 reads CAWSEGHLRGLSNQPQHF. The CDR3 nucleotides read TGTGCCTGGAGCGAGGGGCACCTAAGAGGACTTAGCAATCAGCCCCAGCATTTT. The whole variable domain, remainder taken from reference TRBV30 and TRBJ1-5, is SQTIHQWPATLVQPVGSPLSLECTVEGTSNPNLYWYRQAAGRGLQLLFYSVGIGQISSEVPQNLSASRPQDRQFILSSKKLLLSDSGFYLCAWSEGHLRGLSNQPQHFGDGTRLSIL.

This chain uses TRBV10-3 with TRBJ2-3; D may correspond to TRBD1 or TRBD2 (5 bases each). The germline V gene has CDR1 ENHRY and CDR2 SYGVKD. With 4 bases removed from V and 0 bases from J, the gap between germline ends came to 11 bases. The CDR3 spans 15 residues. CDR3: CAISARDGSTDTQYF. The CDR3, as DNA: TGTGCCATCAGTGCCCGGGACGGCAGCACAGATACGCAGTATTTT.

J is TRBJ2-3 and V is TRBV14, with TRBD2 matching over 7 bases. The junction had 4 bases not matched to a gene; V was cut back by 4 bases and J by 0 bases. Germline V gene data show CDR1 as SGHDN and CDR2 as FVKESK. This CDR3 spans 15 amino acids. DNA of the CDR3: TGTGCCAGCAGCCCAGGGAGGGAAAGCACAGATACGCAGTATTTT. Protein product: CASSPGRESTDTQYF.

CDR3 sequence: CASIVGYEQYF. As DNA, the CDR3 is TGTGCCAGCATTGTGGGGTACGAGCAGTACTTC. The V call is TRBV25-1, the J call TRBJ2-7; D not certain. The CDR3 loop spans 11 amino acids. Germline CDR1 is MGHDK and CDR2 is SYGVNS. Trimming took 7 bases from V and 4 from J, leaving 8 bases between them.

The chain carries TRBV6-5 and TRBJ2-3, with 10 bases identical to TRBD2. The CDR3 covers 15 residues. Germline-derived CDR1 and CDR2 are MNHEY and SVGAGI. The junction had 9 bases not matched to a gene; V was cut back by 6 bases and J by 6 bases. The CDR3 bases are TGTGCCAGCAGACCCGAGCGGGAGGGCCCGGATACGCAGTATTTT. Its translation: CASRPEREGPDTQYF.